This T cell receptor beta chain was retrieved from a study of control samples from healthy donors and cancer patients. Between the trimmed V and J ends, which lost 4 bases and 8 bases, there was a span of 11 bases. Per the germline V gene, CDR1 is KGHDR and CDR2 is SFDVKD. The CDR3 loop spans 13 amino acids. Libraries were prepared by immunoSEQ multiplex PCR; TCRdb keeps only in-frame clonotypes and omits some of them. The profile covers approximately 86,000 clones, with 90% to 95% appearing a single time and over 1.3% taken by the ten largest. The sequence was collected from a woman in her twenties or thirties in good health. The specimen was blood. The chain recombines TRBV24-1 with TRBJ1-3; D might be TRBD1 (5 bases). The CDR3 coding sequence is TGTGCCACCAGTGAAAACATAGGGGACACCATATATTTT. This translates into CATSENIGDTIYF.